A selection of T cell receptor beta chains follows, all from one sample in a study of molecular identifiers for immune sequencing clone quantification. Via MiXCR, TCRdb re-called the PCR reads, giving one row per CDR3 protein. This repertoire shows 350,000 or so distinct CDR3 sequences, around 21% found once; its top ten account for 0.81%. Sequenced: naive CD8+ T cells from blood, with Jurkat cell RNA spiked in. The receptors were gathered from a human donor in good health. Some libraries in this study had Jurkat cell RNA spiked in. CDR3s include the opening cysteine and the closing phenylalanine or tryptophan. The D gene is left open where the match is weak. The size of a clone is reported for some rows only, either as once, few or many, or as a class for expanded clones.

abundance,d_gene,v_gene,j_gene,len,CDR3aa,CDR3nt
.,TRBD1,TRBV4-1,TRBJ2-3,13,CASSQTGDGTQYF,TGCGCCAGCAGCCAGACAGGGGATGGGACGCAGTATTTT
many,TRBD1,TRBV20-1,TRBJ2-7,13,CSAAGTEFYEQYF,TGCAGTGCTGCCGGGACAGAGTTCTACGAGCAGTACTTC
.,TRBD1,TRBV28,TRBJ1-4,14,CASSWRTGPEKLFF,TGTGCCAGCAGTTGGAGGACAGGTCCGGAAAAACTGTTTTTT
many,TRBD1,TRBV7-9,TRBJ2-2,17,CASSSLGQGDHTGELFF,TGTGCCAGCAGCTCCTTGGGACAGGGAGATCACACCGGGGAGCTGTTTTTT
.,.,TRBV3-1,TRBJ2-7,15,CASSQGASAGDEQYF,TGTGCCAGCAGCCAAGGGGCCTCGGCAGGCGACGAGCAGTACTTC
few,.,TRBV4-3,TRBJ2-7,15,CASSQTYSWLYEQYF,TGCGCCAGCAGCCAAACTTATAGTTGGCTCTACGAGCAGTACTTC
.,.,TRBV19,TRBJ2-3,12,CASRGQVDTQYF,TGTGCCAGCCGGGGCCAAGTAGATACGCAGTATTTT
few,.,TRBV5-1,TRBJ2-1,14,CASSLAYWTDEQFF,TGCGCCAGCAGCTTGGCTTACTGGACCGATGAGCAGTTCTTC
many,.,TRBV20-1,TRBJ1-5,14,CSAKDTGLGQPQHF,TGCAGTGCCAAAGATACAGGGTTAGGCCAGCCCCAGCATTTT
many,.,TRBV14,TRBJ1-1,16,CASSQPWGAGGTEAFF,TGTGCCAGCAGCCAGCCATGGGGGGCTGGCGGCACTGAAGCTTTCTTT
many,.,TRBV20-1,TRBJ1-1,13,CSANLAGFPEAFF,TGCAGTGCAAACCTGGCAGGGTTTCCTGAAGCTTTCTTT
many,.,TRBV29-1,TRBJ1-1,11,CSVSRNTEAFF,TGCAGCGTGAGCAGGAACACTGAAGCTTTCTTT
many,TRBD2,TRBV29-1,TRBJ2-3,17,CSVKGVSGDVNSDTQYF,TGCAGCGTGAAAGGAGTTAGCGGGGACGTCAACTCAGATACGCAGTATTTT
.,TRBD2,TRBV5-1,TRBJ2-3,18,CASSLAPRLADSTDTQYF,TGCGCCAGCAGCTTGGCACCAAGGCTAGCGGATAGCACAGATACGCAGTATTTT
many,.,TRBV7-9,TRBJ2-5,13,CASSLELEETQYF,TGCGCCAGCAGCTTGGAATTAGAAGAGACCCAGTACTTC
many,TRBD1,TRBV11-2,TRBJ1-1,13,CASSTQGQPEAFF,TGTGCCAGCAGCACCCAGGGACAGCCTGAAGCTTTCTTT
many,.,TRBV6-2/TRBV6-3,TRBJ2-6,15,CASSFSGVGANVLTF,TGTGCCAGCAGTTTCTCAGGGGTTGGGGCCAACGTCCTGACTTTC
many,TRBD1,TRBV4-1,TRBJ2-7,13,CASRQGDSYEQYF,TGCGCCTCCCGGCAGGGGGACTCCTACGAGCAGTACTTC
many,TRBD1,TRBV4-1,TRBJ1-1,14,CASSPGQGSTEAFF,TGCGCCAGCAGCCCTGGACAGGGGAGCACTGAAGCTTTCTTT
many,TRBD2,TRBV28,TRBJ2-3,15,CASSPLAGITDTQYF,TGTGCCAGCAGTCCGTTAGCGGGGATCACAGATACGCAGTATTTT
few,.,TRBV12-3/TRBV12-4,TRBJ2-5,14,CASSSTRAGETQYF,TGTGCCAGCAGTTCGACACGGGCAGGAGAGACCCAGTACTTC
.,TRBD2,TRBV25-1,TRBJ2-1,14,CASSFERELHEQFF,TGTGCCAGCAGTTTCGAGCGGGAGTTGCATGAGCAGTTCTTC
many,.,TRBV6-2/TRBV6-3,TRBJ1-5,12,CAIQRGNQPQHF,TGTGCCATCCAGCGTGGCAATCAGCCCCAGCATTTT
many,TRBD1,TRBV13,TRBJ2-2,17,CASSLVPGQSNTGELFF,TGTGCCAGCAGCTTAGTTCCGGGACAGTCGAACACCGGGGAGCTGTTTTTT
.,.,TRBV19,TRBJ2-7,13,CASSGASAYEQYF,TGTGCCAGTTCAGGGGCGTCCGCCTACGAGCAGTACTTC
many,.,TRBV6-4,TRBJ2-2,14,CASSDPADTGELFF,TGTGCCAGCAGTGACCCGGCGGACACCGGGGAGCTGTTTTTT
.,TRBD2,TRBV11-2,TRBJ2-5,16,CASSPATSGDQETQYF,TGTGCCAGCAGCCCCGCGACTAGCGGGGACCAAGAGACCCAGTACTTC
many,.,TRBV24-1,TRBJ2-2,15,CATSDLAQPTGELFF,TGTGCCACCAGTGATTTGGCACAGCCCACCGGGGAGCTGTTTTTT
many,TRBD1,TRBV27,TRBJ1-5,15,CASSLMGQVNQPQHF,TGTGCCAGCAGTTTAATGGGACAGGTTAATCAGCCCCAGCATTTT
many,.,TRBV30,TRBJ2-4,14,CAWRQGLGKNIQYF,TGTGCCTGGAGACAGGGATTGGGCAAAAACATTCAGTACTTC
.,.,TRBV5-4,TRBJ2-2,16,CASSDWGSGNTGELFF,TGTGCCAGCAGCGATTGGGGTTCGGGGAACACCGGGGAGCTGTTTTTT
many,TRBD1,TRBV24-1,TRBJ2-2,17,CATSDQQGVGRAGELFF,TGTGCCACCAGTGATCAACAGGGGGTCGGGCGTGCCGGGGAGCTGTTTTTT
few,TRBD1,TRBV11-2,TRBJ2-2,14,CASSGQANTGELFF,TGTGCCAGCTCCGGACAGGCGAACACCGGGGAGCTGTTTTTT